This TCR beta chain was found in a study of cytomegalovirus exposure and HLA in healthy donors. This CDR3 is built from 13 residues. The ends were cut back, 3 bases at V and 6 bases at J, with 9 bases in the middle. Germline assignment: CDR1 SGHTA and CDR2 FQGTGA. The PCR contained 60 Vbeta and 13 Jbeta primers. Only in-frame clones appear in the TCRdb table, and some are missing; sequencing was by immunoSEQ multiplex PCR. The sample carries 200,000 to 250,000 clones, approximately 78% recorded once. The chain joins TRBV7-3 to TRBJ2-1; the D gene is possibly TRBD2 (6 bases). The specimen sequenced was PBMCs. The origin of this receptor is a woman between 35 and 50 years old in good health and CMV-seronegative. The CDR3 loop is CASSFAGGNEQFF. The CDR3 bases are TGTGCCAGCAGCTTCGCCGGGGGCAATGAGCAGTTCTTC.